The 22 T cell receptor beta chains reported below all come from one sample, sequenced in a study of T cell changes during pregnancy in multiple sclerosis. Clones were read by immunoSEQ multiplex PCR, and TCRdb kept only the in-frame ones, dropping some. The table lists tens of thousands of clones, around nine tenths of them singletons. The sample was peripheral blood, taken in the first trimester of pregnancy. The receptors were gathered from a female donor in good health, enrolled as a control in a pregnancy study.

The chain joins TRBV6-4 to TRBJ1-2; maybe TRBD1 (5 bases). V was clipped by 1 base and J by 8 bases, with 17 bases between them. The CDR3 is 15 residues long. Germline CDR1 is MRHNA and CDR2 is SNTAGT. CDR3 nucleotides: TGTGCCAGCAGTGACTATTCCGGGGGATGGGGAGGCTACACCTTC. Protein sequence: CASSDYSGGWGGYTF.

The V and J genes are TRBV6-5 and TRBJ2-1; a possible D gene is TRBD2 (7 bases). The V end lost 7 bases, the J end lost 2 bases, and 15 bases lay between the germline ends. The CDR3 runs 15 residues. Germline CDR1 and CDR2: MNHEY and SVGAGI. The CDR3 DNA sequence: TGTGCCAGCAACTCTGGGGGGGCCCCCTACAATGAGCAGTTCTTC. Protein: CASNSGGAPYNEQFF.

The V and J genes are TRBV4-3 and TRBJ1-6; tentatively, D is TRBD1 (5 bases). The ends were cut back, 4 bases at V and 8 bases at J, with 12 bases in the middle. Germline V gene data show CDR1 as LGHNA and CDR2 as YSLEER. This CDR3 comprises 14 residues. CDR3 sequence reads: CASSPDGGDSPLHF. For the CDR3, the DNA is TGCGCCAGCAGCCCAGACGGAGGGGATTCACCCCTCCACTTT.

This clone has a single count. This rearrangement joins TRBV6-1 to TRBJ1-2; D might be TRBD1 (5 bases). The V gene's germline CDR1 is MNHNS and CDR2 SASEGT. V dropped 6 bases and J dropped 4 bases, with 15 bases sitting between them. The CDR3 consists of 14 residues. This CDR3 reads CASREGSTFYGYTF. CDR3 DNA sequence: TGTGCCAGCAGGGAGGGGTCAACCTTCTATGGCTACACCTTC.

The count of this clone is one. A junction boundary mismatches the germline segment, possibly from a read error. The chain recombines TRBV7-7 with TRBJ2-6, with D possibly TRBD1 on 6 matching bases. Per the germline V gene, CDR1 is SSHAT and CDR2 is FNYEAQ (reference sequence). The CDR3 extends over 17 amino acids. The CDR3 coding sequence is TGTGCTAGCAGCCCCGTAGACAGGTTCTCTGGGGCCAACGTCCTGACTTTC. Its protein is CASSPVDRFSGANVLTF.

The rearrangement joins TRBV11-3 to TRBJ2-2; 8 positions agree with TRBD2. After removal of 0 bases from V and 4 bases from J, the junction contained 4 bases not matched to a gene. This CDR3 comprises 16 residues. The germline CDR1 and CDR2 sequences are SGHNT and YENEEA. The CDR3 sequence is CASSLDWLAGTGELFF. Here the CDR3 DNA reads TGTGCCAGCAGCTTAGATTGGCTAGCGGGCACCGGGGAGCTGTTTTTT.

This clone has a handful of counts. The V and J genes are TRBV7-2 and TRBJ2-3, with 10 bases that match TRBD2. J lost 1 base, V lost 1 base, and 5 bases had no gene match. The CDR3 spans 17 residues. Germline CDR1 is SGHTA and CDR2 is FQGNSA. This chain's CDR3 is CASSLGALAGGTDTQYF. The CDR3 DNA reads TGTGCCAGCAGCTTAGGGGCTCTAGCGGGGGGCACAGATACGCAGTATTTT.

The gene calls are TRBV7-2 and TRBJ1-5; D is unclear. CDR1 is SGHTA, CDR2 FQGNSA, per germline. V lost 6 bases to trimming and J lost 6 bases, with 9 bases between them. This CDR3 comprises 12 residues. CDR3 amino acids: CASSSFGQPQHF. In DNA, the CDR3 is TGTGCCAGCAGTTCCTTCGGTCAGCCCCAGCATTTT.

This sequence joins TRBV7-9 and TRBJ1-2; D is unresolved. The germline gives CDR1 SEHNR, CDR2 FQNEAQ (reference sequence). The CDR3 is made up of 13 amino acids. Trimming pared 5 bases from V and 6 bases from J, leaving 13 bases between. CDR3 residues: CASSPRVEHGYTF. The DNA of the CDR3 is TGTGCCAGCAGCCCGAGAGTGGAGCATGGCTACACCTTC.

This rearrangement joins TRBV5-1 to TRBJ1-6, with D tentatively TRBD1 (5 bases). CDR3 length: 14 residues. Germline loops: CDR1 SGHRS, CDR2 YFSETQ. V was clipped by 3 bases and J by 6 bases, with 10 bases between them. This CDR3 reads CASSSGLSNSPLHF. CDR3 nucleotide sequence: TGCGCCAGCAGCTCGGGACTGAGTAATTCACCCCTCCACTTT.

This clone came up once. The chain is built from TRBV19 and TRBJ2-7; 14 bases align to TRBD2. Germline V gives CDR1 LNHDA, CDR2 SQIVND (reference sequence). Trimming removed 3 bases from V and 0 bases from J; junction bases left unmatched: 7. The CDR3 runs 18 residues. CDR3 sequence: CASSIRTSGRLSSYEQYF. The CDR3 nucleotides read TGTGCCAGTAGTATCCGGACTAGCGGGAGGTTGTCCTCCTACGAGCAGTACTTC.

The rearrangement links TRBV7-9 to TRBJ2-7; D is undetermined. Germline values: CDR1 SEHNR, CDR2 FQNEAQ (reference sequence). The length of the CDR3 is 12 residues. V dropped 5 bases and J dropped 2 bases, with 7 bases sitting between them. This chain's CDR3 is CASSLPPYEQYF. The CDR3 DNA is TGTGCCAGCAGCCTTCCTCCCTACGAGCAGTACTTC.

The chain combines TRBV11-3 with TRBJ2-7; tentative D call: TRBD2 (5 bases). The CDR3 runs 11 residues. Germline lookup yields CDR1 SGHNT and CDR2 YENEEA. Trimming stripped 5 bases from V and 6 bases from J, with 8 bases between. The CDR3 loop reads CASSQAGEQYF. The CDR3 DNA reads as TGTGCCAGCAGCCAGGCGGGCGAGCAGTACTTC.

V and J are TRBV7-3 and TRBJ2-1; TRBD2 might be the D (5 bases). The CDR3 loop spans 13 amino acids. Trimming left V 5 bases short and J 10 bases short, with 15 bases between. CDR1 SGHTA and CDR2 FQGTGA come from the germline V gene. CDR3 sequence (DNA): TGTGCCAGCAGCCCAGCGGCGGCCGGCGAGCAGTTCTTC. It yields the protein CASSPAAAGEQFF.

The CDR3 region is CASSVAGDSGNTIYF. The CDR3 nucleotides are TGTGCCAGCAGCGTCGCAGGCGACTCTGGAAACACCATATATTTT. The chain carries TRBV9 and TRBJ1-3; D is undetermined. The CDR3 covers 15 residues. With 2 bases removed from V and 0 bases from J, the gap between germline ends came to 9 bases. The germline CDR1 and CDR2 sequences are SGDLS and YYNGEE.

The rearrangement joins TRBV5-4 to TRBJ2-5, with D uncertain. Germline CDR1 is SGHNT and CDR2 is YYREEE (reference sequence). The CDR3 extends over 14 amino acids. Trimming removed 2 bases from V and 5 bases from J, with 13 bases in between. In DNA, the CDR3 is TGTGCCAGCAGCTTCGGTAGCCCGGTCGAGACCCAGTACTTC. Encoded protein: CASSFGSPVETQYF.

The table lists this clone with a count of one. The chain couples TRBV5-1 to TRBJ1-1; D remains ambiguous. The CDR3 contains 13 residues. Germline CDR1 is SGHRS and CDR2 is YFSETQ. V was pared by 2 bases and J by 5 bases, with 10 bases between. The CDR3 protein is CASSFEPGTEAFF. CDR3 coding DNA: TGCGCCAGCAGCTTTGAGCCGGGGACTGAAGCTTTCTTT. Full variable domain (rest looked up from reference TRBV5-1 and TRBJ1-1): KAGVTQTPRYLIKTRGQQVTLSCSPISGHRSVSWYQQTPGQGLQFLFEYFSETQRNKGNFPGRFSGRQFSNSRSEMNVSTLELGDSALYLCASSFEPGTEAFFGQGTRLTVV.

The chain carries TRBV21-1 and TRBJ2-1; the table's D call of TRBD1 was not tested on the DNA. TRBV21-1 is labeled a pseudogene. The CDR3 length is 14 residues. The CDR3 DNA sequence: TGTGCCAGCAGCAAAGGGACAGGGGACAATGAGCAGTTCTTC. This encodes CASSKGTGDNEQFF.

The rearrangement links TRBV30 to TRBJ2-1; 8 bases line up with TRBD1. The germline V gene encodes CDR1 GTSNPN and CDR2 SVGIG (reference sequence). J lost 2 bases, V lost 3 bases, and 0 bases had no gene match. CDR3 length: 13 residues. CDR3 sequence reads: CAWRDRAYNEQFF. Here the CDR3 DNA reads TGTGCCTGGAGGGACAGGGCCTACAATGAGCAGTTCTTC. The whole variable domain, remainder taken from reference TRBV30 and TRBJ2-1, is SQTIHQWPATLVQPVGSPLSLECTVEGTSNPNLYWYRQAAGRGLQLLFYSVGIGQISSEVPQNLSASRPQDRQFILSSKKLLLSDSGFYLCAWRDRAYNEQFFGPGTRLTVL.

The sample holds one count of this clone. The chain employs TRBV29-1 and TRBJ2-5, with 8 bases that match TRBD1. CDR1 SQVTM and CDR2 ANQGSEA come from the germline V gene. The CDR3 contains 13 residues. Trimming cost V 8 bases and J 5 bases; bases outside gene matches: 10. The CDR3 region has the DNA TGCAGCTGTTTCAACAGGGGGAGCGAGACCCAGTACTTC. Amino acids: CSCFNRGSETQYF.

The chain links TRBV28 to TRBJ1-5; D ambiguous. V was trimmed by 2 bases and J by 6 bases, leaving 5 bases between them. Per the germline V gene, CDR1 is MDHEN and CDR2 is SYDVKM. The length of the CDR3 is 12 residues. CDR3 sequence (DNA): TGTGCCAGCAGTTTAACAGCTCAGCCCCAGCATTTT. Residues: CASSLTAQPQHF.

The chain links TRBV5-1 to TRBJ2-1; D is unresolved. Trimming cost V 0 bases and J 3 bases, with 4 bases left between them. This CDR3 has 13 residues. The germline gives CDR1 SGHRS, CDR2 YFSETQ. CDR3 region: CASSLDSYNEQFF. The CDR3 coding sequence is TGCGCCAGCAGCTTGGACAGCTACAATGAGCAGTTCTTC. The whole variable domain, remainder taken from reference TRBV5-1 and TRBJ2-1, is KAGVTQTPRYLIKTRGQQVTLSCSPISGHRSVSWYQQTPGQGLQFLFEYFSETQRNKGNFPGRFSGRQFSNSRSEMNVSTLELGDSALYLCASSLDSYNEQFFGPGTRLTVL.